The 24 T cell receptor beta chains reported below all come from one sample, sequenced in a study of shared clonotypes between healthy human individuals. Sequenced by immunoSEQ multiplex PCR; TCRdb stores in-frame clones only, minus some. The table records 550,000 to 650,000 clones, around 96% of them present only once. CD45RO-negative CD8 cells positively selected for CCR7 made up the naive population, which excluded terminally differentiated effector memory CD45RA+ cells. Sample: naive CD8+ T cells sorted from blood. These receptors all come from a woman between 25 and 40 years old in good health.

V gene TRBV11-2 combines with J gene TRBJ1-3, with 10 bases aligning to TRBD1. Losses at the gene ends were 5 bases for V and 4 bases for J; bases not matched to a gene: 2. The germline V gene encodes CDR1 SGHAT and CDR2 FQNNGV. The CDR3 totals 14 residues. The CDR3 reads CASSRTGGGNTIYF. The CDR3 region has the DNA TGTGCCAGCAGCCGGACAGGGGGAGGAAACACCATATATTTT.

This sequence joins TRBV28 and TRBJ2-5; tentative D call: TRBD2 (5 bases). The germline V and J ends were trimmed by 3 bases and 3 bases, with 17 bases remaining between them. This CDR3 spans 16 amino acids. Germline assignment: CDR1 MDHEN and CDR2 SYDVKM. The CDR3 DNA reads TGTGCCAGCAGTTTCGAAGGAAGCGGATTCGAAGAGACCCAGTACTTC. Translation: CASSFEGSGFEETQYF.

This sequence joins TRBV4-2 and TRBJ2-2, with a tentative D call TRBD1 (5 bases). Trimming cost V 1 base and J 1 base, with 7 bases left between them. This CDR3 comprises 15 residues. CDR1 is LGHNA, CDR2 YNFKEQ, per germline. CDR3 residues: CASSQGQGNTGELFF. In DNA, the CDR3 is TGTGCCAGCAGCCAAGGGCAGGGGAACACCGGGGAGCTGTTTTTT.

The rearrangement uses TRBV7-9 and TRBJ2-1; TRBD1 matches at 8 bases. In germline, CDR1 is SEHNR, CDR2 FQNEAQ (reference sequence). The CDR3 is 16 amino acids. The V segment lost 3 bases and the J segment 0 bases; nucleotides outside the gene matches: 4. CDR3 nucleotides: TGTGCCAGCAGCTTGGAACAGGGGGTCTCCTACAATGAGCAGTTCTTC. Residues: CASSLEQGVSYNEQFF.

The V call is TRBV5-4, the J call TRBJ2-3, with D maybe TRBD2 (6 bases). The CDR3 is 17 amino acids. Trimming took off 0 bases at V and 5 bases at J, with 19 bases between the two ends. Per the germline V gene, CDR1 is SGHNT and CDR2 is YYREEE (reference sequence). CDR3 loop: CASSLAPGLPTGDTQYF. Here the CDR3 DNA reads TGTGCCAGCAGCTTGGCCCCGGGACTCCCGACCGGAGATACGCAGTATTTT. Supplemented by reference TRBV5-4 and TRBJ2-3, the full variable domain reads ETGVTQSPTHLIKTRGQQVTLRCSSQSGHNTVSWYQQALGQGPQFIFQYYREEENGRGNFPPRFSGLQFPNYSSELNVNALELDDSALYLCASSLAPGLPTGDTQYFGPGTRLTVL.

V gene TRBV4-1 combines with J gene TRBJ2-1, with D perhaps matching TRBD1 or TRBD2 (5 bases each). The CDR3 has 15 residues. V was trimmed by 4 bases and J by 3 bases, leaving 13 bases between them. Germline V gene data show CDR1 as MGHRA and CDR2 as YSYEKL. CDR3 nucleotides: TGCGCCAGCAGCCCCCGGGACGACGACTACAATGAGCAGTTCTTC. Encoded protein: CASSPRDDDYNEQFF.

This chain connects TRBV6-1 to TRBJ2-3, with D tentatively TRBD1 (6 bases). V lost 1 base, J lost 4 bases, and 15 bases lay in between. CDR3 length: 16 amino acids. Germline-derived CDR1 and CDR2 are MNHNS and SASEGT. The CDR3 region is CASSEEYLTGSDTQYF. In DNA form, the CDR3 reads TGTGCCAGCAGTGAAGAATACTTAACAGGGTCAGATACGCAGTATTTT.

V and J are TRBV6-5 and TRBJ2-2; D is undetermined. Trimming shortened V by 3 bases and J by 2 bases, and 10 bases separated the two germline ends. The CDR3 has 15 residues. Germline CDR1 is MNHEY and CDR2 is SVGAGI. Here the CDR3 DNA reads TGTGCCAGCAGTTATTCCGGAGCCAACACCGGGGAGCTGTTTTTT. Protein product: CASSYSGANTGELFF.

CDR3 nucleotide sequence: TGTGCCAGCAGCCATGACAGAGGAAACACCATATATTTT. Its translation: CASSHDRGNTIYF. The chain employs TRBV5-4 and TRBJ1-3; perhaps TRBD1 as D (5 bases). Looked up from germline, CDR1 is SGHNT and CDR2 is YYREEE (reference sequence). V lost 4 bases, J lost 4 bases, and 9 bases lay in between. This CDR3 region has 13 residues.

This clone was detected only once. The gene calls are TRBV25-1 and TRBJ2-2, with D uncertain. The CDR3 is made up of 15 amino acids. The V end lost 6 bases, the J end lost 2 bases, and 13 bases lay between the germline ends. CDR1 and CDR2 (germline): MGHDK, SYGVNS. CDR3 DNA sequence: TGTGCCAGCAGAGGTTTAAAACCAAACACCGGGGAGCTGTTTTTT. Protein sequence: CASRGLKPNTGELFF.

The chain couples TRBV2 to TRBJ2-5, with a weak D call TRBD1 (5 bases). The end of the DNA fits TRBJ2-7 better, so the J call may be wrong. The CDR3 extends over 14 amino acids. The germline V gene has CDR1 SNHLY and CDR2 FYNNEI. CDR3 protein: CASSEPGLEYEQYF. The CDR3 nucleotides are TGTGCCAGCAGTGAACCAGGGCTCGAATACGAGCAGTACTTC.

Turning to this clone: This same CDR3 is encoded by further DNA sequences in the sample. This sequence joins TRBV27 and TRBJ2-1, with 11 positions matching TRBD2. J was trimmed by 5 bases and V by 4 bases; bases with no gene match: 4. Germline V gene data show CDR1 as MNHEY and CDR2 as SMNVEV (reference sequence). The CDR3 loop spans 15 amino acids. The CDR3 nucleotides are TGTGCCAGCAGTTCTGGGACTAGCGGCCACAATGAGCAGTTCTTC. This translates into CASSSGTSGHNEQFF.

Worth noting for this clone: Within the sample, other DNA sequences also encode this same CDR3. DNA of the CDR3: TGTGCCAGCAGCTTAGGGCAGAGTAATCAGCCCCAGCATTTT. Its protein is CASSLGQSNQPQHF. The J gene is TRBJ1-5, the V gene TRBV7-9; D unclear. The length of the CDR3 is 14 residues. Trimming took off 1 base at V and 4 bases at J, with 8 bases between the two ends. The germline gives CDR1 SEHNR, CDR2 FQNEAQ (reference sequence). Full variable domain (rest looked up from reference TRBV7-9 and TRBJ1-5): DTGVSQNPRHKITKRGQNVTFRCDPISEHNRLYWYRQTLGQGPEFLTYFQNEAQLEKSRLLSDRFSAERPKGSFSTLEIQRTEQGDSAMYLCASSLGQSNQPQHFGDGTRLSIL.

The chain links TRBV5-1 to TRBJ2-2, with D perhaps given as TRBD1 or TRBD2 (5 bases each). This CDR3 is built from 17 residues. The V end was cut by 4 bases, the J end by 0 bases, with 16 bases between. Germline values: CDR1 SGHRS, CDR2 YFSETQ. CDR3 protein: CASSHGTANPNTGELFF. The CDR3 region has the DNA TGCGCCAGCAGCCATGGGACCGCTAATCCGAACACCGGGGAGCTGTTTTTT.

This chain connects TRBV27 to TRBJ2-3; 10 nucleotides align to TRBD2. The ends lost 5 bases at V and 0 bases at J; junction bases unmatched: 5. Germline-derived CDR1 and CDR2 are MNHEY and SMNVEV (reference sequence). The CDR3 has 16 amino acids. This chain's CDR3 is CASSASGRSSTDTQYF. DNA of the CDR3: TGTGCCAGCAGTGCTAGCGGGAGATCGAGCACAGATACGCAGTATTTT.

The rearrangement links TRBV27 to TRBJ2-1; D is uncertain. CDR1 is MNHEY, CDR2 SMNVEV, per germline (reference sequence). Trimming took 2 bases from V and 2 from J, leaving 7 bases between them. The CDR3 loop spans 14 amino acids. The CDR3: CASSLGQPYNEQFF. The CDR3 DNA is TGTGCCAGCAGTTTAGGCCAACCCTACAATGAGCAGTTCTTC.

CDR3 sequence reads: CASRLAGFYEQYF. CDR3 in DNA: TGTGCCAGCCGGCTAGCGGGGTTCTACGAGCAGTACTTC. The rearrangement uses TRBV6-5 and TRBJ2-7, with 9 positions matching TRBD2. J lost 3 bases, V lost 8 bases, and 5 bases had no gene match. The CDR3 has 13 residues. CDR1 MNHEY and CDR2 SVGAGI come from the germline V gene.

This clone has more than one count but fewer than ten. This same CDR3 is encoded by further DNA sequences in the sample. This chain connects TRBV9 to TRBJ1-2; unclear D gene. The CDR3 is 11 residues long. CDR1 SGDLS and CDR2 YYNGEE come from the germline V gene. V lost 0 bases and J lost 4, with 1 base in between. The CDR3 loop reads CASSVGYGYTF. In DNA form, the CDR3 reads TGTGCCAGCAGCGTAGGCTATGGCTACACCTTC.

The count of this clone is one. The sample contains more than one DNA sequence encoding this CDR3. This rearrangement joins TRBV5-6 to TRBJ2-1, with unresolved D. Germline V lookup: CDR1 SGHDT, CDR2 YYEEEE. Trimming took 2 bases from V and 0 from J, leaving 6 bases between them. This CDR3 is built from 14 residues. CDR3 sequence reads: CASSFGSSYNEQFF. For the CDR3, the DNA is TGTGCCAGCAGCTTTGGTAGCTCCTACAATGAGCAGTTCTTC.

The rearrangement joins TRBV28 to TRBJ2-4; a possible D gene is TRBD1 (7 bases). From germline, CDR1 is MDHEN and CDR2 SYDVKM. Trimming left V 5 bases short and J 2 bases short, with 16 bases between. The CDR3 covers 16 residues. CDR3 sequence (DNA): TGTGCCAGCAGTAGGCAGGGGGGTGGGCCCAAAAACATTCAGTACTTC. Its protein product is CASSRQGGGPKNIQYF.

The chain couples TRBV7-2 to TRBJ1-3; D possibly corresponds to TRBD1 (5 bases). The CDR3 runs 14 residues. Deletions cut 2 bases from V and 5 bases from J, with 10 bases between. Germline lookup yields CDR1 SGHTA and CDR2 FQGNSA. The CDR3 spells CASSLLGDRNTIYF. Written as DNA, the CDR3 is TGTGCCAGCAGCTTACTGGGGGACCGAAACACCATATATTTT.

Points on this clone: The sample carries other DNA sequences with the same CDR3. The CDR3 DNA follows: TGTGCCAGCAGCCAAGGGACGTCCTACGAGCAGTACTTC. Its protein product is CASSQGTSYEQYF. The chain combines TRBV5-6 with TRBJ2-7, with D perhaps given as TRBD1 or TRBD2 (5 bases each). The CDR3 contains 13 residues. V lost 4 bases, J lost 1 base, and 9 bases lay in between. Germline CDR1 SGHDT, CDR2 YYEEEE.

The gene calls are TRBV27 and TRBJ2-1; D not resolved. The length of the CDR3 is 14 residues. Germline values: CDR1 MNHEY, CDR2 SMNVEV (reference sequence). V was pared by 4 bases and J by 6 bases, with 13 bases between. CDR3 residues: CASSYRGLTNEQFF. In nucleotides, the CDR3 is TGTGCCAGCAGTTACCGTGGGCTAACCAATGAGCAGTTCTTC.

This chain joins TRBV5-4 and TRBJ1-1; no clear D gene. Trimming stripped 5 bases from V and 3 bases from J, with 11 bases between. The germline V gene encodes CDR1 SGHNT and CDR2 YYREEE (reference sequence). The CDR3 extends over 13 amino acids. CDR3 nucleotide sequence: TGTGCCAGCAGTTCTGGAGGGTACACTGAAGCTTTCTTT. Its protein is CASSSGGYTEAFF.